The entry below gives a single T cell receptor beta chain sequence along with its context. Its target is not known. These data are taken from a study of shared clonotypes between healthy human individuals. Regarding the study as a whole: Generation probability values for non-shared clonotypes were lower than those for clonotypes shared by all four donors.

The germline V gene encodes CDR1 MNHEY and CDR2 SMNVEV (reference sequence). Trimming shortened V by 5 bases and J by 8 bases, and 16 bases separated the two germline ends. This CDR3 spans 13 amino acids. CD8 cells classed as naive were CD45RO-negative and positively selected for CCR7, excluding terminally differentiated effector memory CD45RA+ cells. The protocol was immunoSEQ multiplex PCR, while the TCRdb copy is restricted to in-frame clones and leaves out a portion. Of some 2.1 million clones listed, about 95% were seen once; the top ten hold more than 0.95%. The gene calls are TRBV27 and TRBJ2-7; maybe TRBD1 (5 bases). What was sequenced was naive CD8+ T cells sorted from blood. The sequence came from a man younger than 35 in good health. This chain's CDR3 is CASSPLDTSQQYF. CDR3 bases: TGTGCCAGCAGTCCGCTGGACACTTCACAGCAGTACTTC.